What follows describes a single T cell receptor (beta chain). Its antigen is undetermined. The source of the sample is a study of OX40 agonist ivuxolimab in advanced cancers. About the study: An agonistic human IgG2 monoclonal antibody against OX40 (CD134) was given. Earlier treatment with anti-PD-1, anti-PD-L1 or anti-CTLA-4 was permitted, and 35% to 40% had received some.

Patients were ruled out by autoimmune disease history or systemic immunosuppression. Study results and caveats: At doses 0.1 to 3.0 mg/kg, CD4+ and CD8+ clones expanded.

V gave up 5 bases and J gave up 1 base, with 15 bases separating them. The germline V gene has CDR1 SGHNT and CDR2 YYREEE (reference sequence). This CDR3 region has 15 residues. Profiling relied on immunoSEQ multiplex PCR, and the TCRdb table lists in-frame clones only, not all of them. Of around 70,000 clones in the sample, 89% were seen once. The chain couples TRBV5-4 to TRBJ2-5, with D perhaps matching TRBD1 (5 bases). Specimen: CD4+ or CD8+ T cells sorted from blood, collected in a trial of the OX40 agonist ivuxolimab. This receptor was taken from an adult with an advanced solid tumor such as melanoma, head and neck, liver or kidney cancer. The CDR3 sequence: CASSFGAHLQETQYF. The DNA of the CDR3 is TGTGCCAGCAGTTTTGGGGCCCATCTCCAAGAGACCCAGTACTTC.